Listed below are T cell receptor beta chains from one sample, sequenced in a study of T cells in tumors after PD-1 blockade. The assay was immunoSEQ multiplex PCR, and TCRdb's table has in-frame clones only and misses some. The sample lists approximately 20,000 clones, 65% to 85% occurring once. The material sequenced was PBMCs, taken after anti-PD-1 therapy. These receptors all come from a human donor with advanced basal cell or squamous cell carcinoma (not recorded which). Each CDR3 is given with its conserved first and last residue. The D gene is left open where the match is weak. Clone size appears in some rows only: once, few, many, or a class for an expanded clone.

CDR3 protein: CASSLNDIGNTIYF
CDR3 DNA: TGTGCCAGCAGCTTAAATGATATCGGAAACACCATATATTTT
J gene: TRBJ1-3
D gene: -
clone size: -
V gene: TRBV7-9

CDR3 protein: CASSRTSGVGKTQYF
CDR3 DNA: TGTGCCAGCAGTCGGACTAGCGGGGTCGGGAAGACCCAGTACTTC
J gene: TRBJ2-5
D gene: TRBD2
clone size: -
V gene: TRBV3-1/TRBV3-2

CDR3 protein: CASSLTSGSVGNEQFF
CDR3 DNA: TGTGCCAGCAGTTTAACGAGCGGGAGCGTAGGCAATGAGCAGTTCTTC
J gene: TRBJ2-1
D gene: TRBD2
clone size: -
V gene: TRBV6-5

CDR3 protein: CASSKPVGGGYNEQFF
CDR3 DNA: TGTGCCAGCAGCAAGCCCGTCGGCGGGGGCTACAATGAGCAGTTCTTC
J gene: TRBJ2-1
D gene: -
clone size: -
V gene: TRBV21-1

CDR3 protein: CASSARLLGVADGYTF
CDR3 DNA: TGCGCCAGCAGTGCGAGGCTGCTGGGGGTAGCGGATGGCTACACCTTC
J gene: TRBJ1-2
D gene: -
clone size: medium-sized
V gene: TRBV10-2

CDR3 protein: CASGPGQTSYEQYF
CDR3 DNA: TGCGCCAGCGGTCCGGGACAGACCTCCTACGAGCAGTACTTC
J gene: TRBJ2-7
D gene: TRBD1
clone size: -
V gene: TRBV5-1

CDR3 protein: CASSWDREGGELFF
CDR3 DNA: TGTGCCAGCAGCTGGGACAGGGAAGGCGGGGAGCTGTTTTTT
J gene: TRBJ2-2
D gene: TRBD1
clone size: -
V gene: TRBV9

CDR3 protein: CSVSQTGDEQYF
CDR3 DNA: TGCAGCGTTTCGCAAACAGGGGATGAGCAGTACTTC
J gene: TRBJ2-7
D gene: TRBD1
clone size: -
V gene: TRBV29-1

CDR3 protein: CASRSTVSSYEQYF
CDR3 DNA: TGTGCCAGCAGGTCTACGGTGAGCTCCTACGAGCAGTACTTC
J gene: TRBJ2-7
D gene: -
clone size: once
V gene: TRBV2

CDR3 protein: CASSPYLQGPTAGGANVLTF
CDR3 DNA: TGTGCCAGCAGCCCATACTTACAGGGGCCTACCGCTGGAGGGGCCAACGTCCTGACTTTC
J gene: TRBJ2-6
D gene: TRBD1
clone size: -
V gene: TRBV11-3

CDR3 protein: CASSVGTSLSNEQFF
CDR3 DNA: TGTGCCAGCAGTGTGGGGACTAGCCTTAGCAATGAGCAGTTCTTC
J gene: TRBJ2-1
D gene: TRBD2
clone size: -
V gene: TRBV6-4

CDR3 protein: CASSEGTGSDYEQYF
CDR3 DNA: TGCGCCAGCAGTGAGGGGACAGGGTCGGACTACGAGCAGTACTTC
J gene: TRBJ2-7
D gene: TRBD1
clone size: few
V gene: TRBV10-1

CDR3 protein: CASSSGQPYNEQFF
CDR3 DNA: TGCGCCAGCAGCTCGGGACAGCCCTACAATGAGCAGTTCTTC
J gene: TRBJ2-1
D gene: TRBD1
clone size: -
V gene: TRBV5-1

CDR3 protein: CASSVAGGDNTQYF
CDR3 DNA: TGTGCCAGCAGTGTAGCGGGAGGGGATAATACGCAGTATTTT
J gene: TRBJ2-3
D gene: TRBD2
clone size: -
V gene: TRBV28

CDR3 protein: CSASPLAGESEQYF
CDR3 DNA: TGCAGTGCTAGTCCTCTAGCGGGAGAGAGCGAGCAGTACTTC
J gene: TRBJ2-7
D gene: TRBD2
clone size: once
V gene: TRBV20-1

CDR3 protein: CASSLSRVLHNEQFF
CDR3 DNA: TGTGCCAGCAGCTTGTCTAGGGTCTTACACAATGAGCAGTTCTTC
J gene: TRBJ2-1
D gene: -
clone size: -
V gene: TRBV5-8

CDR3 protein: CASSVQGFSEQYF
CDR3 DNA: TGTGCCAGCAGCGTACAGGGGTTCTCCGAGCAGTACTTC
J gene: TRBJ2-7
D gene: TRBD1
clone size: -
V gene: TRBV27

CDR3 protein: CSATPLNEQFF
CDR3 DNA: TGCAGTGCTACCCCCTTGAATGAGCAGTTCTTC
J gene: TRBJ2-1
D gene: -
clone size: -
V gene: TRBV20-1

CDR3 protein: CASSAGNNQPQHF
CDR3 DNA: TGCGCCAGCAGCGCAGGAAACAATCAGCCCCAGCATTTT
J gene: TRBJ1-5
D gene: -
clone size: -
V gene: TRBV5-1

CDR3 protein: CASSPGVGASTDTQYF
CDR3 DNA: TGTGCCAGCAGCCCAGGTGTCGGGGCCAGCACAGATACGCAGTATTTT
J gene: TRBJ2-3
D gene: -
clone size: -
V gene: TRBV7-6

CDR3 protein: CASSLGRSGANVLTF
CDR3 DNA: TGTGCCAGCAGCTTAGGCCGCTCTGGGGCCAACGTCCTGACTTTC
J gene: TRBJ2-6
D gene: -
clone size: few
V gene: TRBV7-8

CDR3 protein: CATSRGTGVRGEKLFF
CDR3 DNA: TGTGCCACCAGCAGAGGTACAGGGGTACGGGGCGAAAAACTGTTTTTT
J gene: TRBJ1-4
D gene: TRBD1
clone size: -
V gene: TRBV15

CDR3 protein: CASSSGDLGNQPQHF
CDR3 DNA: TGTGCCAGCTCGTCCGGAGACCTCGGCAATCAGCCCCAGCATTTT
J gene: TRBJ1-5
D gene: -
clone size: -
V gene: TRBV19

CDR3 protein: CASSLIPLIGANTEAFF
CDR3 DNA: TGTGCCAGCAGCTTAATACCCCTAATTGGGGCGAACACTGAAGCTTTCTTT
J gene: TRBJ1-1
D gene: -
clone size: -
V gene: TRBV5-8

CDR3 protein: CASSLRFTSGPSYEQYF
CDR3 DNA: TGTGCCAGCAGCTTAAGATTTACTAGCGGTCCCTCCTACGAGCAGTACTTC
J gene: TRBJ2-7
D gene: TRBD2
clone size: -
V gene: TRBV7-3

CDR3 protein: CASSQGGGYEQYF
CDR3 DNA: TGTGCCAGCAGCCAAGGCGGGGGCTACGAGCAGTACTTC
J gene: TRBJ2-7
D gene: TRBD2
clone size: -
V gene: TRBV7-8

CDR3 protein: CASSFGTEAFF
CDR3 DNA: TGTGCCAGCAGTTTCGGCACTGAAGCTTTCTTT
J gene: TRBJ1-1
D gene: -
clone size: -
V gene: TRBV12-3/TRBV12-4

CDR3 protein: CASSGPQGPYEQYF
CDR3 DNA: TGTGCCAGTAGTGGTCCCCAGGGTCCCTACGAGCAGTACTTC
J gene: TRBJ2-7
D gene: -
clone size: -
V gene: TRBV19

CDR3 protein: CASSLGAGQETQYF
CDR3 DNA: TGCGCCAGCAGCTTGGGGGCAGGCCAAGAGACCCAGTACTTC
J gene: TRBJ2-5
D gene: -
clone size: -
V gene: TRBV5-1

CDR3 protein: CASKPGLLAKNIQYF
CDR3 DNA: TGTGCCAGCAAACCGGGACTGTTAGCCAAAAACATTCAGTACTTC
J gene: TRBJ2-4
D gene: -
clone size: -
V gene: TRBV28

CDR3 protein: CASSQMEEFYEQYF
CDR3 DNA: TGCGCCAGCAGCCAAATGGAGGAGTTCTACGAGCAGTACTTC
J gene: TRBJ2-7
D gene: -
clone size: -
V gene: TRBV4-1

CDR3 protein: CASSRWTEQFF
CDR3 DNA: TGTGCCAGCAGCCGATGGACCGAGCAGTTCTTC
J gene: TRBJ2-1
D gene: -
clone size: -
V gene: TRBV11-3

CDR3 protein: CASSQGGGSQFF
CDR3 DNA: TGTGCCAGCAGCCAAGGGGGGGGAAGCCAGTTCTTC
J gene: TRBJ2-1
D gene: TRBD2
clone size: -
V gene: TRBV3-1/TRBV3-2

CDR3 protein: CASSAGGGGTLIETQYF
CDR3 DNA: TGCGCCAGCAGCGCGGGAGGGGGCGGGACGCTGATAGAGACCCAGTACTTC
J gene: TRBJ2-5
D gene: TRBD2
clone size: -
V gene: TRBV5-1

CDR3 protein: CASSRPFRGDEQFF
CDR3 DNA: TGTGCCAGCAGCCGGCCTTTTCGAGGGGATGAGCAGTTCTTC
J gene: TRBJ2-1
D gene: -
clone size: -
V gene: TRBV3-1/TRBV3-2

CDR3 protein: CSVELQGWETQYF
CDR3 DNA: TGCAGCGTTGAACTACAGGGGTGGGAGACCCAGTACTTC
J gene: TRBJ2-5
D gene: TRBD1
clone size: -
V gene: TRBV29-1